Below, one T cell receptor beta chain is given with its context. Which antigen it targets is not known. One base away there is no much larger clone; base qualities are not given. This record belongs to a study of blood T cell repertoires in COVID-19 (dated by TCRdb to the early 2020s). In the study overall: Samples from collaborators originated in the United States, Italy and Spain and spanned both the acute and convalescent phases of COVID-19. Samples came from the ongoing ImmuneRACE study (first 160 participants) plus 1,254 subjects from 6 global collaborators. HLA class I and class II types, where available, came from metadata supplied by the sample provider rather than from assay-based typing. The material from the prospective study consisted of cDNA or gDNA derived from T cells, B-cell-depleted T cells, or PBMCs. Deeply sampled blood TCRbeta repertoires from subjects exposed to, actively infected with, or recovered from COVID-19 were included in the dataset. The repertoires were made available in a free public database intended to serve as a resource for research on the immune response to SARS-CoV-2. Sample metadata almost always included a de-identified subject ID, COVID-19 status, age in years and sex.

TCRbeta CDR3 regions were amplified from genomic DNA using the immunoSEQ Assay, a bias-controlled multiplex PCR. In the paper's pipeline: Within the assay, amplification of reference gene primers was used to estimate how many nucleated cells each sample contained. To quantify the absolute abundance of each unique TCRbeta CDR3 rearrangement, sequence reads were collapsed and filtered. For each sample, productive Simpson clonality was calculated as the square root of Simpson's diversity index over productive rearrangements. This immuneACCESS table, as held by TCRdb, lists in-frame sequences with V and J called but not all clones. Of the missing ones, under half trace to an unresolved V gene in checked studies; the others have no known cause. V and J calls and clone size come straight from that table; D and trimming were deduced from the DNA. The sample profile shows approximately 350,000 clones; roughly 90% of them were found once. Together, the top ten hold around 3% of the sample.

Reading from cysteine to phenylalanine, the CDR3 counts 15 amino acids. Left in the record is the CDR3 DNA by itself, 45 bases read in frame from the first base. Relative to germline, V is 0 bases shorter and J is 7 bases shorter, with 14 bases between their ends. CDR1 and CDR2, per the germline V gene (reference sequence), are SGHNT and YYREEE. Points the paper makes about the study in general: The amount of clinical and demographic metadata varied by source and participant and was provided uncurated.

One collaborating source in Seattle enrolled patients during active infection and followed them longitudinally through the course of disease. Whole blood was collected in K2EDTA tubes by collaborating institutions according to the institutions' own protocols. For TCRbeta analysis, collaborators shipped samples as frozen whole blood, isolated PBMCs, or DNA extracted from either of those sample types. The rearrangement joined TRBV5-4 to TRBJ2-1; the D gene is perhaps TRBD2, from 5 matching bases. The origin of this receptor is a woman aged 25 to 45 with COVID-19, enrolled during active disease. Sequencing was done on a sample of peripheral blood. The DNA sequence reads TGTGCCAGCAGCTTGGGGGGAGACCGCCTGAATGAGCAGTTCTTC. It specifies CASSLGGDRLNEQFF.